A selection of T cell receptor beta chains follows, all from one sample in a study of regulatory T cells in long-lasting Graves disease. TCRdb processed the multiplex PCR reads anew with MiXCR; each CDR3 protein has one entry. The sample has hundreds of thousands of distinct CDR3 sequences; less than 25% are singletons. Sequencing was performed on peripheral blood mononuclear cells (PBMCs), taken when the disease was refractory, from a patient treated with antithyroid drugs. These receptors all stem from a female donor with Graves disease. The CDR3 runs from the conserved cysteine through the conserved F or W. A D gene is named only where the DNA matches it firmly. For some rows the clone size is stated as once, few or many, or as a class when expanded; others skip it.

v_call: TRBV14
j_call: TRBJ1-5
clone_size: .
cdr3_length: 18
d_call: .
cdr3_nt: TGTGCCAGCAGCCAAGCGAGACCTCAGGGGCCCCGCAATCAACCCCAGCATTTT
cdr3_aa: CASSQARPQGPRNQPQHF

v_call: TRBV18
j_call: TRBJ1-2
clone_size: .
cdr3_length: 17
d_call: TRBD1
cdr3_nt: TGTGCCAGCTCACCAAAGCAACCGGGACAGGGGGCGGATGGCTACACCTTC
cdr3_aa: CASSPKQPGQGADGYTF

v_call: TRBV5-1
j_call: TRBJ1-5
clone_size: few
cdr3_length: 15
d_call: .
cdr3_nt: TGCGCCAGCAGCTACGACGCAATGGCCGGGCAGCCCCAGCATTTT
cdr3_aa: CASSYDAMAGQPQHF

v_call: TRBV28
j_call: TRBJ1-2
clone_size: many
cdr3_length: 14
d_call: .
cdr3_nt: TGTGCCACCGCAGAGGGACTGGGGCGGGGTGGCTACACCTTC
cdr3_aa: CATAEGLGRGGYTF

v_call: TRBV28
j_call: TRBJ2-7
clone_size: many
cdr3_length: 12
d_call: .
cdr3_nt: TGTGCCAGCAGTGATCAGGATCTCGAGCAGTACTTC
cdr3_aa: CASSDQDLEQYF

v_call: TRBV7-9
j_call: TRBJ1-2
clone_size: many
cdr3_length: 17
d_call: TRBD1
cdr3_nt: TGTGCCAGCAGCTCAGTTTATCCCGGGACAGGCAACTATGGCTACACCTTC
cdr3_aa: CASSSVYPGTGNYGYTF

v_call: TRBV4-2
j_call: TRBJ1-2
clone_size: .
cdr3_length: 15
d_call: .
cdr3_nt: TGTGCCAGCAGCCGCGACCATTTAGGAAACTATGGCTACACCTTC
cdr3_aa: CASSRDHLGNYGYTF

v_call: TRBV28
j_call: TRBJ2-7
clone_size: .
cdr3_length: 14
d_call: TRBD1
cdr3_nt: TGTGCCAGCAGTGGATGGACAGGGGAACACGAGCAGTACTTC
cdr3_aa: CASSGWTGEHEQYF

v_call: TRBV3-1
j_call: TRBJ1-2
clone_size: few
cdr3_length: 15
d_call: .
cdr3_nt: TGTGCCAGCAGCCAAGATGTGACGACTAACTATGGCTACACCTTC
cdr3_aa: CASSQDVTTNYGYTF

v_call: TRBV9
j_call: TRBJ1-1
clone_size: few
cdr3_length: 12
d_call: .
cdr3_nt: TGTGCCAGCAGCGTAGAAGGGGTTGAAGCTTTCTTT
cdr3_aa: CASSVEGVEAFF

v_call: TRBV11-2
j_call: TRBJ1-6
clone_size: .
cdr3_length: 12
d_call: .
cdr3_nt: TGTGTCAGCAGCTTACGGAATTCACCCCTCCACTTT
cdr3_aa: CVSSLRNSPLHF

v_call: TRBV29-1
j_call: TRBJ1-1
clone_size: few
cdr3_length: 12
d_call: .
cdr3_nt: TGCAGTGGGAGAAATGAAGTCACTGAAGCTTTCTTT
cdr3_aa: CSGRNEVTEAFF

v_call: TRBV28
j_call: TRBJ1-4
clone_size: few
cdr3_length: 16
d_call: .
cdr3_nt: TGTGCCAGCAGTTACCAAGGGGGTGGGGCTAATGAAAAACTGTTTTTT
cdr3_aa: CASSYQGGGANEKLFF

v_call: TRBV12-3/TRBV12-4
j_call: TRBJ2-7
clone_size: .
cdr3_length: 14
d_call: TRBD1
cdr3_nt: TGTGCCAGCAGTAGTCCGACAGGGGGCCACGAGCAGTACTTC
cdr3_aa: CASSSPTGGHEQYF

v_call: TRBV19
j_call: TRBJ1-2
clone_size: few
cdr3_length: 12
d_call: .
cdr3_nt: TGTGCCAGTAGTGGACAGCATAGTGGCTACACCTTC
cdr3_aa: CASSGQHSGYTF

v_call: TRBV2
j_call: TRBJ1-3
clone_size: .
cdr3_length: 16
d_call: .
cdr3_nt: TGTGCCAGTTCTTACGTGGGGAGCGGGGCTGGAAACACCATATATTTT
cdr3_aa: CASSYVGSGAGNTIYF

v_call: TRBV7-8
j_call: TRBJ1-3
clone_size: .
cdr3_length: 15
d_call: TRBD1
cdr3_nt: TGTGCCAGCAGCTGGGCGACAGGGGGAGGAAACACCATATATTTT
cdr3_aa: CASSWATGGGNTIYF

v_call: TRBV27
j_call: TRBJ2-5
clone_size: many
cdr3_length: 15
d_call: TRBD1
cdr3_nt: TGTGCCAGCAGTCCGGTAACAGGGGGCATGGAGACCCAGTACTTC
cdr3_aa: CASSPVTGGMETQYF

v_call: TRBV6-5
j_call: TRBJ1-3
clone_size: few
cdr3_length: 15
d_call: .
cdr3_nt: TGTGCCAGCAGTTACGGAGGAGGCTCTGGAAACACCATATATTTT
cdr3_aa: CASSYGGGSGNTIYF

v_call: TRBV7-2
j_call: TRBJ2-7
clone_size: few
cdr3_length: 17
d_call: .
cdr3_nt: TGTGCCAGCAGCTTAGATATGAAAGGCCTTACCTCCTACGAGCAGTACTTC
cdr3_aa: CASSLDMKGLTSYEQYF

v_call: TRBV6-1
j_call: TRBJ1-3
clone_size: few
cdr3_length: 15
d_call: .
cdr3_nt: TGTGCCAGCAGTTACGACTGGAGCTCTGGAAACACCATATATTTT
cdr3_aa: CASSYDWSSGNTIYF

v_call: TRBV19
j_call: TRBJ1-5
clone_size: few
cdr3_length: 14
d_call: .
cdr3_nt: TGTGCCAGTTCACCCGGGAATAGAGGCCAGCCCCAGCATTTT
cdr3_aa: CASSPGNRGQPQHF

v_call: TRBV13
j_call: TRBJ2-7
clone_size: few
cdr3_length: 14
d_call: TRBD2
cdr3_nt: TGTGCCAGCAGCCAACTAGCGGTCCAGGACGAGCAGTACTTC
cdr3_aa: CASSQLAVQDEQYF

v_call: TRBV12-3/TRBV12-4
j_call: TRBJ2-1
clone_size: many
cdr3_length: 16
d_call: TRBD2
cdr3_nt: TGTGCCAGCAGTCCGCTGACTAGCGGGTTAAACAATGAGCAGTTCTTC
cdr3_aa: CASSPLTSGLNNEQFF

v_call: TRBV20-1
j_call: TRBJ1-2
clone_size: .
cdr3_length: 12
d_call: .
cdr3_nt: TGCAGTGCTACCGGGGTTAACTATGGCTACACCTTC
cdr3_aa: CSATGVNYGYTF

v_call: TRBV11-3
j_call: TRBJ2-5
clone_size: .
cdr3_length: 13
d_call: .
cdr3_nt: TGTGCCAGCAGTGTAGAGGGACAAGAGACCCAGTACTTC
cdr3_aa: CASSVEGQETQYF

v_call: TRBV2
j_call: TRBJ1-2
clone_size: many
cdr3_length: 17
d_call: .
cdr3_nt: TGTGCCAGCAGGCCAGGAGGAGGGCAGCCGTTGGGCTATGGCTACACCTTC
cdr3_aa: CASRPGGGQPLGYGYTF

v_call: TRBV28
j_call: TRBJ2-1
clone_size: many
cdr3_length: 15
d_call: TRBD1
cdr3_nt: TGTGCCAGCAGTGGACCGGGACAGCCTTACAATGAGCAGTTCTTC
cdr3_aa: CASSGPGQPYNEQFF

v_call: TRBV27
j_call: TRBJ2-2
clone_size: .
cdr3_length: 14
d_call: .
cdr3_nt: TGTGCCAGCAGCTTCATGTCAGGGGTCGGGGAGCTGTTTTTT
cdr3_aa: CASSFMSGVGELFF

v_call: TRBV28
j_call: TRBJ2-4
clone_size: many
cdr3_length: 20
d_call: TRBD2
cdr3_nt: TGTGCCGCAGAGCTCGCCCCGGGACTAGCGGGAGTTCTAGCCAAAAACATTCAGTACTTC
cdr3_aa: CAAELAPGLAGVLAKNIQYF

v_call: TRBV28
j_call: TRBJ1-6
clone_size: many
cdr3_length: 14
d_call: TRBD1
cdr3_nt: TGTGCCAGCAGTATGCAGGGGGGTGAATCACCCCTCCACTTT
cdr3_aa: CASSMQGGESPLHF

v_call: TRBV19
j_call: TRBJ1-1
clone_size: few
cdr3_length: 14
d_call: .
cdr3_nt: TGTGCCAGTACCACCTTAGGACGGTCTCTTGAAGCTTTCTTT
cdr3_aa: CASTTLGRSLEAFF

v_call: TRBV28
j_call: TRBJ1-5
clone_size: .
cdr3_length: 16
d_call: TRBD1
cdr3_nt: TGTGCCAGCTTCCTACAGGGGAGGTTTAGCAATCAGCCCCAGCATTTT
cdr3_aa: CASFLQGRFSNQPQHF

v_call: TRBV20-1
j_call: TRBJ1-6
clone_size: few
cdr3_length: 17
d_call: .
cdr3_nt: TGCAGTGCTAGAGATAGGAGAACAGGACTAATAAGGTCACCCCTCCACTTT
cdr3_aa: CSARDRRTGLIRSPLHF

v_call: TRBV5-6
j_call: TRBJ1-5
clone_size: .
cdr3_length: 16
d_call: TRBD1
cdr3_nt: TGTGCCAGCAGCTTGGGGACAGGGGCCGATTTGACGCCCCAGCATTTT
cdr3_aa: CASSLGTGADLTPQHF

v_call: TRBV7-3
j_call: TRBJ1-2
clone_size: few
cdr3_length: 15
d_call: TRBD1
cdr3_nt: TGTGCCAGCAGCCTACAGGGGGTAAAAAGGGATGGCTACACCTTC
cdr3_aa: CASSLQGVKRDGYTF

v_call: TRBV19
j_call: TRBJ2-7
clone_size: many
cdr3_length: 14
d_call: .
cdr3_nt: TGTGCCAGTAGTCAAAGCGTTAGAAGCTACGAGCAGTACTTC
cdr3_aa: CASSQSVRSYEQYF

v_call: TRBV29-1
j_call: TRBJ1-4
clone_size: many
cdr3_length: 13
d_call: .
cdr3_nt: TGCAGCGTTGGCACAGGGACGAATGAAAAACTGTTTTTT
cdr3_aa: CSVGTGTNEKLFF

v_call: TRBV10-3
j_call: TRBJ1-1
clone_size: .
cdr3_length: 13
d_call: .
cdr3_nt: TGTGCCATCAGTGAAAGTCTCGTTTCTGAAGCTTTCTTT
cdr3_aa: CAISESLVSEAFF

v_call: TRBV11-2
j_call: TRBJ2-5
clone_size: many
cdr3_length: 13
d_call: .
cdr3_nt: TGTGCCAGCAGCCCATCTCCGGTAGAGACCCAGTACTTC
cdr3_aa: CASSPSPVETQYF

v_call: TRBV2
j_call: TRBJ2-1
clone_size: many
cdr3_length: 13
d_call: .
cdr3_nt: TGTGCCAGCAGCGTCCGGGACTCCCCCAGGGAGTTCTTC
cdr3_aa: CASSVRDSPREFF

v_call: TRBV12-3/TRBV12-4
j_call: TRBJ2-7
clone_size: many
cdr3_length: 14
d_call: .
cdr3_nt: TGTGCCAGCAGCCTTGCAGGGGCGGGATACGAGCAGTACTTC
cdr3_aa: CASSLAGAGYEQYF

v_call: TRBV7-2
j_call: TRBJ2-2
clone_size: many
cdr3_length: 13
d_call: .
cdr3_nt: TGTGCCAGCAGCTTAGATTCGGCCGGGGAGCTGTTTTTT
cdr3_aa: CASSLDSAGELFF

v_call: TRBV6-2/TRBV6-3
j_call: TRBJ1-2
clone_size: many
cdr3_length: 16
d_call: .
cdr3_nt: TGTGCCAGCAGTTACCGCTACCCAGGGATCAACTATGGCTACACCTTC
cdr3_aa: CASSYRYPGINYGYTF

v_call: TRBV7-2
j_call: TRBJ2-7
clone_size: .
cdr3_length: 15
d_call: TRBD2
cdr3_nt: TGTGCCAGCAGCTTAGACCTAGCGGAGACCTACGAGCAGTACTTC
cdr3_aa: CASSLDLAETYEQYF

v_call: TRBV6-1
j_call: TRBJ2-5
clone_size: few
cdr3_length: 13
d_call: .
cdr3_nt: TGTGCCAGCTGCCGGGAGCGCCAAGAGACCCAGTACTTC
cdr3_aa: CASCRERQETQYF

v_call: TRBV7-3
j_call: TRBJ1-2
clone_size: many
cdr3_length: 14
d_call: TRBD1
cdr3_nt: TGTGCCAGCAGCTTACAGGGGGAGGGCTATGGCTACACCTTC
cdr3_aa: CASSLQGEGYGYTF

v_call: TRBV20-1
j_call: TRBJ1-5
clone_size: few
cdr3_length: 15
d_call: .
cdr3_nt: TGCAGTGCTAGAGATGATAGTACAGGGAACCAGCCCCAGCATTTT
cdr3_aa: CSARDDSTGNQPQHF

v_call: TRBV12-3/TRBV12-4
j_call: TRBJ1-5
clone_size: .
cdr3_length: 18
d_call: TRBD1
cdr3_nt: TGTGCCAGCAGTTTTTTTAACAGGGGTATTCAAAGCAATCAGCCCCAGCATTTT
cdr3_aa: CASSFFNRGIQSNQPQHF

v_call: TRBV2
j_call: TRBJ2-5
clone_size: many
cdr3_length: 15
d_call: TRBD2
cdr3_nt: TGTGCCAGCAGTGAGTTGCGGGGGGTGGAAGAGACCCAGTACTTC
cdr3_aa: CASSELRGVEETQYF

v_call: TRBV20-1
j_call: TRBJ2-3
clone_size: .
cdr3_length: 16
d_call: TRBD2
cdr3_nt: TGCAGTGCTAGAGATAGGACTAGCGGGGACCCAGATACGCAGTATTTT
cdr3_aa: CSARDRTSGDPDTQYF

v_call: TRBV18
j_call: TRBJ2-5
clone_size: .
cdr3_length: 17
d_call: TRBD1
cdr3_nt: TGTGCCAGCTCACCACCTGGGGCAGGGGGAGTCGGAGAGACCCAGTACTTC
cdr3_aa: CASSPPGAGGVGETQYF

v_call: TRBV24-1
j_call: TRBJ2-5
clone_size: many
cdr3_length: 14
d_call: TRBD1
cdr3_nt: TGTGCCACCAGTACCGGGACAGAGCAAGAGACCCAGTACTTC
cdr3_aa: CATSTGTEQETQYF

v_call: TRBV20-1
j_call: TRBJ2-7
clone_size: few
cdr3_length: 14
d_call: .
cdr3_nt: TGCAGTGCTAGAGATCTTGACGGCTACTACGAGCAGTACTTC
cdr3_aa: CSARDLDGYYEQYF

v_call: TRBV28
j_call: TRBJ2-3
clone_size: .
cdr3_length: 14
d_call: .
cdr3_nt: TGTGCCAGCAAATCGTTGCTTAGCACAGATACGCAGTATTTT
cdr3_aa: CASKSLLSTDTQYF

v_call: TRBV28
j_call: TRBJ1-4
clone_size: many
cdr3_length: 15
d_call: .
cdr3_nt: TGTGCCAGCAGCTACAGGGCCTTCCCGGGAGAAAAACTGTTTTTT
cdr3_aa: CASSYRAFPGEKLFF

v_call: TRBV14
j_call: TRBJ2-5
clone_size: many
cdr3_length: 13
d_call: .
cdr3_nt: TGTGCCAGCAGCCAATTGGGGTTAGAGACCCAGTACTTC
cdr3_aa: CASSQLGLETQYF

v_call: TRBV5-6
j_call: TRBJ2-5
clone_size: few
cdr3_length: 17
d_call: .
cdr3_nt: TGTGCCAGCAAACCCGGGCCGGGGGGCATCGGGCAGGAGACCCAGTACTTC
cdr3_aa: CASKPGPGGIGQETQYF